The 18 T cell receptor beta chains below come from one sample, sequenced in a study of shared T cell receptors in the human thymus. Libraries were prepared by immunoSEQ multiplex PCR; TCRdb keeps only in-frame clonotypes and omits some of them. The sample comprises about 660,000 clones, 70% to 90% of which are singletons, and 0.0095% to 0.013% rests with the top ten. Separately, the same data were catalogued under a study of human thymus T cells.

Sequencing was done on a sample of thymocytes. Receptor source: a boy younger than two with a congenital heart defect.

In this sample, this clone turned up a few times. The chain recombines TRBV19 with TRBJ1-3, with a possible D match to TRBD1 (5 bases). Germline assignment: CDR1 LNHDA and CDR2 SQIVND (reference sequence). With 4 bases removed from V and 2 bases from J, the gap between germline ends came to 15 bases. The CDR3 runs to 16 residues. CDR3 sequence: CASSSPARDAGNTIYF. The DNA of the CDR3 is TGTGCCAGTAGTAGCCCGGCCAGGGATGCTGGAAACACCATATATTTT.

The genes are TRBV19 and TRBJ1-1; D is perhaps TRBD1 (6 bases). V lost 4 bases and J 6 bases, leaving 15 bases between the germline ends. Germline CDR1 is LNHDA and CDR2 is SQIVND (reference sequence). The CDR3 runs 14 residues. The CDR3 sequence: CASSKDQGRPEAFF. The CDR3 DNA sequence: TGTGCCAGTAGTAAAGACCAGGGGCGGCCTGAAGCTTTCTTT. The variable domain in full, with the rest retrieved from reference TRBV19 and TRBJ1-1, is DGGITQSPKYLFRKEGQNVTLSCEQNLNHDAMYWYRQDPGQGLRLIYYSQIVNDFQKGDIAEGYSVSREKKESFPLTVTSAQKNPTAFYLCASSKDQGRPEAFFGQGTRLTVV.

This chain uses TRBV11-1 with TRBJ2-7, with 9 bases fitting TRBD1. J was trimmed by 6 bases and V by 0 bases; bases with no gene match: 18. Germline CDR1 reads SGHAT; CDR2 reads FQDESV (reference sequence). The CDR3 covers 19 residues. The CDR3 DNA reads as TGTGCCAGCAGCTTAGCGGAGGAGACCGTCGGGACAGGGATTTTCGAGCAGTACTTC. It encodes CASSLAEETVGTGIFEQYF.

The chain joins TRBV4-1 to TRBJ2-7; D not resolved. CDR1 and CDR2 from the germline V gene are MGHRA and YSYEKL. The CDR3 length is 15 residues. V dropped 1 base and J dropped 2 bases, with 12 bases sitting between them. The CDR3 bases are TGCGCCAGCAGCCAAGGTCATCCTGGCACCTACGAGCAGTACTTC. Amino acid sequence: CASSQGHPGTYEQYF.

The chain carries TRBV5-1 and TRBJ1-2, with 8 nucleotides matching TRBD1. V shed 1 base and J 7 bases; nucleotides not matched to a gene: 6. CDR1 SGHRS and CDR2 YFSETQ come from the germline V gene. The CDR3 loop spans 14 amino acids. The CDR3 region has the DNA TGCGCCAGCAGCTTGACTGGACAGGGTGGTGGCTACACCTTC. It encodes CASSLTGQGGGYTF.

This chain links TRBV9 with TRBJ2-7; maybe TRBD2 (5 bases). This CDR3 spans 12 amino acids. Trimming cost V 2 bases and J 4 bases, with 7 bases left between them. CDR1 and CDR2 from the germline V gene are SGDLS and YYNGEE. The chain's CDR3 is CASSVEGYEQYF. CDR3 bases: TGTGCCAGCAGCGTCGAGGGTTACGAGCAGTACTTC.

This chain uses TRBV9 with TRBJ2-2, with 11 bases lining up with TRBD1. Trimming removed 2 bases from V and 3 bases from J; junction bases left unmatched: 6. Germline assignment: CDR1 SGDLS and CDR2 YYNGEE. This CDR3 spans 17 amino acids. The CDR3 DNA follows: TGTGCCAGCAGCGTCCCCACGGGACAGGGGGACACCGGGGAGCTGTTTTTT. Its protein is CASSVPTGQGDTGELFF.

The rearrangement uses TRBV9 and TRBJ2-6; TRBD1 is a possible D gene (6 bases). Per germline, CDR1 SGDLS and CDR2 YYNGEE. CDR3 length equals 16 residues. V was trimmed by 8 bases and J by 0 bases, leaving 15 bases between them. The CDR3 DNA sequence: TGTGCCAGTTCCAGGGGACAACACTCTGGGGCCAACGTCCTGACTTTC. It encodes CASSRGQHSGANVLTF.

The chain uses TRBV30 and TRBJ2-3, with a tentative D call TRBD2 (6 bases). The CDR3 has 18 residues. Germline V gene lookup returns CDR1 GTSNPN and CDR2 SVGIG (reference sequence). Trimming took off 4 bases at V and 2 bases at J, with 25 bases between the two ends. CDR3 amino acids: CAWNQKGRDAWFTDTQYF. The CDR3 DNA follows: TGTGCCTGGAACCAAAAGGGGCGGGATGCTTGGTTCACAGATACGCAGTATTTT.

This chain joins TRBV5-6 and TRBJ2-5, with D maybe TRBD1 (6 bases). Germline V CDR1 and CDR2: SGHDT, YYEEEE. The CDR3 contains 15 residues. With 4 bases removed from V and 5 bases from J, the gap between germline ends came to 18 bases. The CDR3 reads CASSLPLGQGETQYF. Here the CDR3 DNA reads TGTGCCAGCAGCCTGCCCCTAGGGCAGGGGGAGACCCAGTACTTC.

This rearrangement joins TRBV14 to TRBJ2-1, with 14 bases that match TRBD2. Germline CDR1 SGHDN, CDR2 FVKESK. The CDR3 is made up of 15 amino acids. The junction had 2 bases not matched to a gene; V was cut back by 4 bases and J by 6 bases. The CDR3 nucleotides are TGTGCCAGCAGCCGACTAGCGGGAGGGGTCAATGAGCAGTTCTTC. Protein sequence: CASSRLAGGVNEQFF.

V usage is TRBV5-5 and J usage is TRBJ2-7; D is possibly TRBD1 (6 bases). The V end was cut by 4 bases, the J end by 0 bases, with 11 bases between. Germline CDR1 reads SGHKS; CDR2 reads YYEKEE (reference sequence). This CDR3 has 14 amino acids. CDR3 DNA sequence: TGTGCCAGCAGCCCAGGACAGAACTCCTACGAGCAGTACTTC. Translation gives CASSPGQNSYEQYF.

The gene calls are TRBV6-5 and TRBJ1-2, with D tentatively TRBD1 (5 bases). V dropped 7 bases and J dropped 2 bases, with 14 bases sitting between them. In germline, CDR1 is MNHEY, CDR2 SVGAGI. This CDR3 spans 14 amino acids. The CDR3: CASTTKRGNYGYTF. For the CDR3, the DNA is TGTGCCAGCACCACTAAAAGGGGAAACTATGGCTACACCTTC.

The rearrangement links TRBV14 to TRBJ2-5, with TRBD2 identical over 16 bases. The germline V gene has CDR1 SGHDN and CDR2 FVKESK. This CDR3 spans 19 amino acids. V was clipped by 4 bases and J by 0 bases; unmatched bases: 8. CDR3 in amino acids: CASSLGTSGRAGNQETQYF. The DNA for the CDR3 is TGTGCCAGCAGCCTGGGGACTAGCGGGAGGGCGGGGAACCAAGAGACCCAGTACTTC.

The V call is TRBV6-6, the J call TRBJ2-3; a possible D gene is TRBD2 (5 bases). Germline V gene data show CDR1 as MNHNY and CDR2 as SVGAGI (reference sequence). Trimming removed 5 bases from V and 1 base from J, with 16 bases in between. The CDR3 totals 16 residues. CDR3 region: CASSPGLDQGTDTQYF. The CDR3 coding sequence is TGTGCCAGCAGTCCCGGACTCGACCAGGGCACAGATACGCAGTATTTT.

The V call is TRBV29-1, the J call TRBJ1-1, with D tentatively TRBD1 (5 bases). The V end lost 7 bases, the J end lost 5 bases, and 14 bases lay between the germline ends. The CDR3 sequence is 12 residues long. From germline, CDR1 is SQVTM and CDR2 ANQGSEA. The CDR3: CSGRGPFTEAFF. CDR3 DNA: TGCAGCGGTAGGGGCCCCTTTACTGAAGCTTTCTTT.

The chain's CDR3 is CASSSSQAGASYEQYF. For the CDR3, the DNA is TGTGCCAGCAGCTCGTCCCAGGCAGGGGCCTCCTACGAGCAGTACTTC. The V call is TRBV21-1, the J call TRBJ2-7; TRBD1, as called in the table, went unchecked against the DNA. TRBV21-1 is an annotated pseudogene. This CDR3 is built from 16 residues.

The genes are TRBV14 and TRBJ2-5, with D perhaps matching TRBD2 (6 bases). This CDR3 spans 17 amino acids. Trimming stripped 5 bases from V and 1 base from J, with 20 bases between. CDR1 is SGHDN and CDR2 is FVKESK in the germline V gene. The CDR3 loop is CASSGSGYRCIQETQYF. For the CDR3, the DNA is TGTGCCAGCAGCGGAAGCGGGTACAGGTGTATCCAAGAGACCCAGTACTTC.